The 28 T cell receptor beta chains presented below share a single source sample, sequenced in a study of response to subunit inactivated influenza vaccine. TCRdb re-analysed the RT-PCR reads in MiXCR, keeping a single row per CDR3 protein. The sample records more than 550,000 distinct CDR3 sequences, about 11% being singletons. The data also belong to a second study, concerning T cells expressing NK-cell markers. From that study: The TCR beta cDNA came from 5'RACE template switching with UMIs.

This sample comprised PBMCs from blood, obtained on the day of vaccination. The receptors come from a man aged 45-65 years who received an inactivated influenza vaccine.

The chain links TRBV20-1 to TRBJ1-1; the D is unclear. CDR3 length equals 15 residues. CDR1 is DFQATT and CDR2 is SNEGSKA in the germline V gene (reference sequence). Trimming pared 5 bases from V and 3 bases from J, leaving 19 bases between. The CDR3, as DNA: TGCAGTGCTTATCGGCACGGTTTCGCCGACACTGAAGCTTTCTTT. Protein sequence: CSAYRHGFADTEAFF.

This clonotype has a handful of counts. CDR3 DNA: TGTGCCAGCAGTGAATATCAGAACGAGCAGTACTTC. This gives the protein CASSEYQNEQYF. V usage is TRBV25-1 and J usage is TRBJ2-7, with D hard to call. V lost 0 bases to trimming and J lost 5 bases, with 5 bases between them. The CDR3 covers 12 residues. Germline CDR1 is MGHDK and CDR2 is SYGVNS.

Many counts were recorded for this clonotype. The genes are TRBV12-3 or TRBV12-4 and TRBJ2-2; the match to TRBD1 covers 9 bases. The CDR3 loop spans 16 amino acids. J gave up 5 bases and V 5 bases, and 9 bases lay outside the gene matches. The DNA for the CDR3 is TGTGCCAGCAGTCTCTCCGGGACAGGGCGTACCGGGGAGCTGTTTTTT. It encodes CASSLSGTGRTGELFF.

The rearrangement joins TRBV5-1 to TRBJ2-7; no clear D gene. CDR1 is SGHRS, CDR2 YFSETQ, per germline. V was pared by 2 bases and J by 5 bases, with 14 bases between. The CDR3 covers 14 residues. Here the CDR3 DNA reads TGCGCCAGCAGCTTAATGGGCAGGTATGACGAGCAGTACTTC. Amino acids: CASSLMGRYDEQYF.

In its sample, this clonotype was seen many times. The gene calls are TRBV12-3 or TRBV12-4 and TRBJ2-7, with 11 bases lining up with TRBD2. The V gene end was trimmed by 6 bases and the J gene end by 0 bases; junction bases not matched to a gene: 7. This CDR3 contains 16 residues. The CDR3 spells CASSRRLAGSSYEQYF. The CDR3 DNA sequence: TGTGCCAGCAGCCGAAGACTAGCGGGGAGCTCCTACGAGCAGTACTTC.

The table lists this clonotype with a few counts. The J gene is TRBJ2-3, the V gene TRBV9; 10 nucleotides agree with TRBD2. The CDR3 runs 18 residues. The junction had 14 bases not matched to a gene; V was cut back by 5 bases and J by 2 bases. Germline CDR1 reads SGDLS; CDR2 reads YYNGEE. The CDR3 spells CASSLPIGLADLTDTQYF. CDR3 bases: TGTGCCAGCAGTCTTCCCATCGGACTAGCGGACCTCACAGATACGCAGTATTTT.

The J gene is TRBJ1-5, the V gene TRBV15, with 7 bases matching TRBD1. CDR3 length equals 15 residues. The V and J ends lost 3 bases and 3 bases, in that order; junction bases with no gene match: 5. Germline V gene sequence: CDR1 LNHNV, CDR2 YYDKDF (reference sequence). CDR3 amino acids: CATSRMTGPNQPQHF. In DNA form, the CDR3 reads TGTGCCACCAGCAGGATGACAGGGCCCAATCAGCCCCAGCATTTT. Complete variable domain (other parts from reference TRBV15 and TRBJ1-5): DAMVIQNPRYQVTQFGKPVTLSCSQTLNHNVMYWYQQKSSQAPKLLFHYYDKDFNNEADTPDNFQSRRPNTSFCFLDIRSPGLGDTAMYLCATSRMTGPNQPQHFGDGTRLSIL.

This clonotype has a handful of counts. The chain links TRBV5-1 to TRBJ1-2, with D possibly being TRBD1 (6 bases). The V gene lost 0 bases and the J gene lost 3 bases, with 9 bases spanning the gap. The CDR3 is 14 residues long. CDR1 is SGHRS and CDR2 is YFSETQ in the germline V gene. The CDR3 nucleotides are TGCGCCAGCAGCTTGGACCAGGGGCACTATGGCTACACCTTC. This sequence encodes CASSLDQGHYGYTF.

This clonotype was detected only a few times. The conserved closing phenylalanine or tryptophan is absent in this CDR3, likely reflecting a read error. The chain links TRBV4-3 to TRBJ1-2; D perhaps matches TRBD1 (6 bases). CDR3 length: 13 residues. CDR1 and CDR2 from the germline V gene are LGHNA and YSLEER. V shed 0 bases and J shed 8 bases, with 10 bases lying between them. CDR3 sequence (DNA): TGCGCCAGCAGCCAAGAATTGGGGGCAGGCTACACCCTC. Its protein product is CASSQELGAGYTL.

This clonotype was seen a handful of times. The chain carries TRBV7-9 and TRBJ2-7; TRBD2 is a possible D gene (5 bases). Germline loops: CDR1 SEHNR, CDR2 FQNEAQ (reference sequence). The V gene lost 5 bases and the J gene lost 9 bases, with 11 bases spanning the gap. The CDR3 covers 11 residues. The CDR3 spells CASSRDVVQYF. The CDR3 DNA is TGTGCCAGCAGCCGGGATGTAGTGCAGTACTTC.

The chain combines TRBV5-5 with TRBJ2-6; TRBD1 might be the D (6 bases). This CDR3 has 18 residues. Germline CDR1 and CDR2: SGHKS and YYEKEE (reference sequence). V lost 2 bases, J lost 0 bases, and 15 bases lay in between. The CDR3 DNA reads as TGTGCCAGCAGCTTATCCCAGGGGTTATTCTCTGGGGCCAACGTCCTGACTTTC. It codes for CASSLSQGLFSGANVLTF.

This clonotype came up a few times. The chain employs TRBV20-1 and TRBJ1-2, with TRBD1 matching 9 bases. Looked up from germline, CDR1 is DFQATT and CDR2 is SNEGSKA (reference sequence). V lost 2 bases to trimming and J lost 3 bases; unmatched junction nucleotides: 1. CDR3 size: 13 residues. The DNA of the CDR3 is TGCAGTGCTAGACGACAGGGGGACTATGGCTACACCTTC. Its protein is CSARRQGDYGYTF.

This clonotype was seen many times. The chain combines TRBV28 with TRBJ1-5; TRBD1 agrees at 7 bases. V shed 4 bases, J shed 1 base, and the junction held 4 bases outside the gene matches. The CDR3 runs 15 residues. In germline, CDR1 is MDHEN, CDR2 SYDVKM. The CDR3 DNA reads TGTGCCAGCAGTTCGACAGGGCAGAGCAATCAGCCCCAGCATTTT. Its translation is CASSSTGQSNQPQHF.

This rearrangement joins TRBV6-2 or TRBV6-3 to TRBJ2-1, with D unresolved. The CDR3 extends over 17 amino acids. V was clipped by 2 bases and J by 0 bases, with 14 bases between them. Per germline, CDR1 MNHEY and CDR2 SVGEGT. The CDR3 loop is CASSYMLGEHSYNEQFF. The CDR3 DNA reads TGTGCCAGCAGTTACATGTTGGGCGAACACTCCTACAATGAGCAGTTCTTC.

The CDR3 protein is CASSYPLVPFEAKNIQYF. The CDR3 DNA reads as TGTGCCAGCAGTTACCCCCTCGTACCTTTTGAAGCCAAAAACATTCAGTACTTC. The chain carries TRBV6-2 or TRBV6-3 and TRBJ2-4; unclear D gene. The CDR3 length is 18 residues. With 2 bases removed from V and 0 bases from J, the gap between germline ends came to 17 bases. Per germline, CDR1 MNHEY and CDR2 SVGEGT.

This clonotype was counted a few times. This chain links TRBV20-1 with TRBJ2-5; weak D call: TRBD2 (6 bases). Per germline, CDR1 DFQATT and CDR2 SNEGSKA (reference sequence). With 1 base removed from V and 1 base from J, the gap between germline ends came to 13 bases. This CDR3 region has 15 residues. This CDR3 reads CSARGRGGFQETQYF. In DNA form, the CDR3 reads TGCAGTGCTAGAGGGCGGGGCGGTTTCCAAGAGACCCAGTACTTC.

The genes are TRBV4-1 and TRBJ2-7, with D maybe TRBD1 (5 bases). CDR3 size: 15 residues. Trimming took off 0 bases at V and 0 bases at J, with 9 bases between the two ends. Germline V gene data show CDR1 as MGHRA and CDR2 as YSYEKL. The CDR3: CASSQEGHSSYEQYF. DNA of the CDR3: TGCGCCAGCAGCCAAGAGGGGCATAGCTCCTACGAGCAGTACTTC.

The chain has TRBV5-1 and TRBJ2-2, with a possible D match to TRBD1 (6 bases). V was clipped by 4 bases and J by 3 bases, with 13 bases between them. CDR3 length equals 15 residues. Germline assignment: CDR1 SGHRS and CDR2 YFSETQ. CDR3 nucleotides: TGCGCCAGCAGCACCGGGACACCTTACACCGGGGAGCTGTTTTTT. Encoded protein: CASSTGTPYTGELFF.

This clonotype was counted ten times or more. V is TRBV5-6 and J is TRBJ2-1, with D maybe TRBD1 (6 bases). Germline V CDR1 and CDR2: SGHDT, YYEEEE. V lost 1 base and J 5 bases, leaving 7 bases between the germline ends. CDR3 length: 13 amino acids. The CDR3 coding sequence is TGTGCCAGCAGCTTGCCAGGGGACAATGAGCAGTTCTTC. It translates to CASSLPGDNEQFF.

This chain links TRBV5-6 with TRBJ1-5; D is unclear. V was trimmed by 2 bases and J by 1 base, leaving 10 bases between them. The CDR3 length is 15 residues. The germline gives CDR1 SGHDT, CDR2 YYEEEE. The CDR3 here is CASSFAGLSNQPQHF. Here the CDR3 DNA reads TGTGCCAGCAGCTTTGCGGGGTTAAGCAATCAGCCCCAGCATTTT. Looking up the rest from reference TRBV5-6 and TRBJ1-5 gives the full variable domain: DAGVTQSPTHLIKTRGQQVTLRCSPKSGHDTVSWYQQALGQGPQFIFQYYEEEERQRGNFPDRFSGHQFPNYSSELNVNALLLGDSALYLCASSFAGLSNQPQHFGDGTRLSIL.

The chain uses TRBV20-1 and TRBJ1-5, with 7 bases lining up with TRBD1. The CDR3 has 15 amino acids. The germline V gene has CDR1 DFQATT and CDR2 SNEGSKA (reference sequence). V gave up 5 bases and J gave up 1 base; unmatched junction bases: 8. The CDR3 bases are TGCAGTGCTGCGGCGGGACAGACGAGCAATCAGCCCCAGCATTTT. This sequence encodes CSAAAGQTSNQPQHF.

This clonotype appeared a few times. The rearrangement uses TRBV5-1 and TRBJ2-5; 7 bases are a match to TRBD1. J was trimmed by 3 bases and V by 4 bases; bases with no gene match: 6. Germline CDR1 and CDR2: SGHRS and YFSETQ. The CDR3 spans 14 residues. CDR3: CASSVMGQKETQYF. The CDR3 nucleotides read TGCGCCAGCAGCGTTATGGGACAGAAAGAGACCCAGTACTTC. Combining the CDR3 with reference TRBV5-1 and TRBJ2-5 gives the whole variable domain KAGVTQTPRYLIKTRGQQVTLSCSPISGHRSVSWYQQTPGQGLQFLFEYFSETQRNKGNFPGRFSGRQFSNSRSEMNVSTLELGDSALYLCASSVMGQKETQYFGPGTRLLVL.

This clonotype has a handful of counts. This sequence joins TRBV20-1 and TRBJ2-3; D unclear. CDR3 length equals 15 residues. In germline, CDR1 is DFQATT, CDR2 SNEGSKA (reference sequence). Deletions cut 2 bases from V and 2 bases from J, with 14 bases between. CDR3 nucleotides: TGCAGTGCTAGAAGCCCCCGAGGCGCCACAGATACGCAGTATTTT. Protein product: CSARSPRGATDTQYF.

In this sample, this clonotype turned up a few times. The chain links TRBV6-1 to TRBJ2-1; TRBD1 matches at 7 bases. With V trimmed by 8 bases and J by 4 bases, 8 bases remained unmatched. CDR1 is MNHNS and CDR2 is SASEGT in the germline V gene. This CDR3 spans 14 amino acids. The CDR3 DNA sequence: TGTGCCAGCGGAGGCAGGGGGTCATACAATGAGCAGTTCTTC. As protein: CASGGRGSYNEQFF.

J is TRBJ1-2 and V is TRBV28; D is perhaps TRBD1 (5 bases). With 5 bases removed from V and 7 bases from J, the gap between germline ends came to 8 bases. This CDR3 has 11 residues. The germline CDR1 and CDR2 sequences are MDHEN and SYDVKM. Written as DNA, the CDR3 is TGTGCCAGCAGTAACAGGCTTGGCTACACCTTC. It specifies CASSNRLGYTF.

This clonotype was counted a few times. The chain is built from TRBV5-6 and TRBJ2-1, with TRBD2 identical over 8 bases. Trimming at V came to 1 base and at J to 4 bases, leaving 7 bases not matched to a gene. This CDR3 comprises 16 residues. Per the germline V gene, CDR1 is SGHDT and CDR2 is YYEEEE. CDR3 nucleotides: TGTGCCAGCAGCTTGATAAGGACTAGCAGATACAATGAGCAGTTCTTC. Translation gives CASSLIRTSRYNEQFF. Full variable domain (outside the CDR3, taken from reference TRBV5-6 and TRBJ2-1): DAGVTQSPTHLIKTRGQQVTLRCSPKSGHDTVSWYQQALGQGPQFIFQYYEEEERQRGNFPDRFSGHQFPNYSSELNVNALLLGDSALYLCASSLIRTSRYNEQFFGPGTRLTVL.

This clonotype was seen more than once but under ten times. The chain has TRBV12-3 or TRBV12-4 and TRBJ1-5; possibly TRBD1 for D (6 bases). With 3 bases removed from V and 0 bases from J, the gap between germline ends came to 9 bases. The CDR3 is made up of 15 amino acids. CDR3 coding DNA: TGTGCCAGCAGTTTGGACAGTCTTAGCAATCAGCCCCAGCATTTT. As protein: CASSLDSLSNQPQHF.

The CDR3 DNA sequence: TGTGCCAGCAGTCTATCCGGCGTTCTTAACTATGGCTACACCTTC. Residues: CASSLSGVLNYGYTF. This chain links TRBV6-1 with TRBJ1-2; D call uncertain. The V end lost 5 bases, the J end lost 1 base, and 14 bases lay between the germline ends. Per germline, CDR1 MNHNS and CDR2 SASEGT. This CDR3 region has 15 residues.